This T cell receptor beta chain came from a study of blood T cell repertoires in COVID-19. This CDR3 contains 15 residues. Germline lookup yields CDR1 LNHDA and CDR2 SQIVND (reference sequence). The germline V and J ends were trimmed by 7 bases and 1 base, with 16 bases remaining between them. The assay was immunoSEQ multiplex PCR, and TCRdb's table has in-frame clones only and misses some. The table lists roughly 300,000 clones, 65% to 90% of them singletons, with approximately 7.6% in the top ten. This rearrangement joins TRBV19 to TRBJ2-5; perhaps TRBD2 as D (6 bases). This TCR came from a human donor in a cohort sampled during active COVID-19. The sequenced sample was peripheral blood. The DNA for the CDR3 is TGTGCCAGTAACGCCGCGGGGCTGGGCCAAGAGACCCAGTACTTC. Amino acids: CASNAAGLGQETQYF.